The sample holds a few counts of the clone carrying this T cell receptor beta chain. These data originate in a study of shared clonotypes between healthy human individuals. The wider study: Participating donors consisted of two women and a few men aged 18 to 49.

DNA input for the unsorted PBMC replicate PCRs was 250 to 350 ng, approximately 30,000 T cell genomes. It was on ten immunoSEQ deep assay plates that unsorted PBMC DNA was sequenced. In the original analysis: In the immunoSEQ data, sequences were junction-only and lacked quality scores, so filtering differed. Only in-frame clones appear in the TCRdb table, and some are missing; sequencing was by immunoSEQ multiplex PCR. The D gene and trimming were derived from the DNA, and the V and J assignments and clone size from that table. The repertoire holds about 510,000 clones, with around 74% as singletons. With 8 bases clipped from V and 6 bases from J, the junction kept 7 bases outside the gene matches. This CDR3 spans 14 amino acids. In germline, CDR1 is WSHSY, CDR2 SAAADI.

J is TRBJ2-2 and V is TRBV10-2; TRBD2 agrees at 9 bases. The specimen was PBMCs. This receptor was identified in a woman in her forties in good health. Some clones in this sample may be carry-over from other donors' samples. In DNA form, the CDR3 reads TGCGCCAGCGGGCTAGCGGGAACGGCCGGGGAGCTGTTTTTT. Translation gives CASGLAGTAGELFF.